The rows below give T cell receptor beta chains drawn from one sample of a study of human T cells and chemical hapten exposure. TCRdb redid the calling of the reads with MiXCR, one entry per CDR3 protein. The sample consists of 95,000 to 150,000 distinct CDR3 sequences, 8.5% to 9% of them appearing once. The sample taken for sequencing was whole blood. The receptors derive from a human donor in good health. Some clones in this sample may be carry-over from other donors' samples. Both conserved end residues are part of each CDR3. The D gene is left open where the match is weak. Rows may omit the clone size; those that give it use once, few, many or a size class.

cdr3_length,clone_size,v_call,d_call,j_call,cdr3_nt,cdr3_aa
13,few,TRBV12-5,NA,TRBJ1-5,TGTGCTAGTGGCTTCGGTCTGAATCAGCCCCAGCATTTT,CASGFGLNQPQHF
14,many,TRBV6-5,TRBD1,TRBJ2-7,TGTGCCAGCAGTAACCGGGACAGACCCTACGAGCAGTACTTC,CASSNRDRPYEQYF
12,many,TRBV7-2,NA,TRBJ2-7,TGTGCCAGCAGCTTAGCCGCCTACGAGCAGTACTTC,CASSLAAYEQYF
21,NA,TRBV20-1,TRBD1,TRBJ2-1,TGCAGTGCTAGAGACCCCTTCGCCGGGACAGGGTCCATCGGTAATTACAATGAGCAGTTCTTC,CSARDPFAGTGSIGNYNEQFF
16,many,TRBV27,TRBD1,TRBJ2-2,TGTGCCAGCAGCCAATTCGGGACAGGGGGTGGCGGGGAGCTGTTTTTT,CASSQFGTGGGGELFF
14,many,TRBV28,TRBD1,TRBJ2-7,TGTGCCAGCAGTTCGGGACAGAACTCCTACGAGCAGTACTTC,CASSSGQNSYEQYF
15,NA,TRBV20-1,TRBD1,TRBJ2-7,TGCAGTGCTAGAGGGCCCTGGGACAGGGCCTACGAGCAGTACTTC,CSARGPWDRAYEQYF
12,few,TRBV4-2,NA,TRBJ2-7,TGTGCCAGCAGCCAAGATGAGCAGAGGCAGTACTTC,CASSQDEQRQYF
13,many,TRBV7-9,NA,TRBJ1-2,TGTGCCAGCAGCTTAGGCTCAGGGGCTGGCTACACCTTC,CASSLGSGAGYTF
18,NA,TRBV7-2,NA,TRBJ2-7,TGTGCCAGCAGCTCGTCCTTGAAGGTGGGCAGCCCCAGGGACGAGCAGTACTTC,CASSSSLKVGSPRDEQYF
13,NA,TRBV2,NA,TRBJ2-7,TGTGCCAGGAGCGGAGGGGACGGAGGCGAGCAGTACTTC,CARSGGDGGEQYF
16,NA,TRBV2,NA,TRBJ2-1,TGTGCCAGCAGTGAAGCGCCTGGGACCACATACAATGAGCAGTTCTTC,CASSEAPGTTYNEQFF
16,many,TRBV20-1,NA,TRBJ1-6,TGCAGTGCTAGGGATCAGGGTTCTGGGAATAATTCACCCCTCCACTTT,CSARDQGSGNNSPLHF
15,many,TRBV7-2,TRBD1,TRBJ1-6,TGTGCCAGCAGCCCAGATGCCCGGGACAGCACACCCCTCCACTTT,CASSPDARDSTPLHF
16,NA,TRBV7-9,NA,TRBJ2-7,TGTGCCAGCAGCTTAGCGTATCACCGGGAGTTGGACGAGCAGTACTTC,CASSLAYHRELDEQYF
16,few,TRBV7-9,TRBD2,TRBJ2-2,TGTGCCAGCAGCGCCTCACTAGCGAGGGGCACCGGGGAGCTGTTTTTT,CASSASLARGTGELFF
15,NA,TRBV9,NA,TRBJ2-5,TGTGCCAGCAGCGGCGGCTCGGGGGCCGGGGAGACCCAGTACTTC,CASSGGSGAGETQYF
12,few,TRBV7-9,NA,TRBJ1-5,TGTGCCAGCAGCAAGGGACAACAGCCCCAGCATTTT,CASSKGQQPQHF
15,many,TRBV7-6,TRBD1,TRBJ1-1,TGTGCCAGCAGCCCCTTCCCGGACAGGGGCACTGAAGCTTTCTTT,CASSPFPDRGTEAFF
15,NA,TRBV5-6,NA,TRBJ2-6,TGTGCCAGCAGCTTCCTTCGATCCCGGGCCAACGTCCTGACTTTC,CASSFLRSRANVLTF
14,NA,TRBV9,TRBD1,TRBJ2-1,TGTGCCAGCAGCCCCCGGACAGGGTACAATGAGCAGTTCTTC,CASSPRTGYNEQFF
14,many,TRBV2,TRBD1,TRBJ1-5,TGTGCCAGCAGTGAGGACAGGGTTGGGCAGCCCCAGCATTTT,CASSEDRVGQPQHF
15,few,TRBV12-3/TRBV12-4,NA,TRBJ1-1,TGTGCCAGCAGTTTTGAGGCGGGGAGGGGGACTGAAGCTTTCTTT,CASSFEAGRGTEAFF
12,many,TRBV3-1,TRBD1,TRBJ1-2,TGTGCCAGCAGCCCCGGACAGGATGGCTACACCTTC,CASSPGQDGYTF
15,many,TRBV19,TRBD1,TRBJ1-2,TGTGCCAGTAGTATCGCAGACCAGGGGGTCTATGGCTACACCTTC,CASSIADQGVYGYTF
17,many,TRBV4-3,TRBD1,TRBJ1-2,TGCGCCAGCAGCCCGGACCCTACCGGGACAGTATTCTATGGCTACACCTTC,CASSPDPTGTVFYGYTF
16,few,TRBV12-3/TRBV12-4,NA,TRBJ2-2,TGTGCCAGCAGTTCACGACTCTCCCCAGACACCGGGGAGCTGTTTTTT,CASSSRLSPDTGELFF
14,few,TRBV7-6,TRBD1,TRBJ2-7,TGTGCCAGCAGCCCCCCAGGGGGTTACTACGAGCAGTACTTC,CASSPPGGYYEQYF
15,NA,TRBV29-1,TRBD2,TRBJ2-1,TGCAGCGTCGACGGACTAGCGGGAGAAGGGAATGAGCAGTTCTTC,CSVDGLAGEGNEQFF
18,few,TRBV11-2,TRBD1,TRBJ2-1,TGTGCCAGCAGCTTAGGGACTCATGGGACAGGCTCCTACAATGAGCAGTTCTTC,CASSLGTHGTGSYNEQFF
14,many,TRBV4-2,NA,TRBJ1-2,TGTGCCAGCAGCCAGGAGCAGAGGAGGGATGGCTACACCTTC,CASSQEQRRDGYTF
13,NA,TRBV6-5,NA,TRBJ2-7,TGTGCCAGCACGGACGCCTCCTCCTACGAGCAGTACTTC,CASTDASSYEQYF
15,many,TRBV13,NA,TRBJ1-1,TGTGCCAGCACCCCTCCCCGGGGGCCGAACGCTGAAGCTTTCTTT,CASTPPRGPNAEAFF
11,few,TRBV7-2,NA,TRBJ2-3,TGTGCCAGCAGACGAACAGATACGCAGTATTTT,CASRRTDTQYF
17,many,TRBV7-9,TRBD2,TRBJ2-1,TGTGCCAGCAGCTGGGGACTAGCGGGGGAGAACAGGAATGAGCAGTTCTTC,CASSWGLAGENRNEQFF
14,many,TRBV7-2,NA,TRBJ1-5,TGTGCCAGCAGCTTAGCTTACAGGTATCAGCCCCAGCATTTT,CASSLAYRYQPQHF
12,few,TRBV20-1,TRBD1,TRBJ2-3,TGCAGTGTCAGGGGGACAACAGATACGCAGTATTTT,CSVRGTTDTQYF
14,few,TRBV29-1,TRBD2,TRBJ2-7,TGCAGCGTTAGGCCGGCTAGCGGGAACTACGAGCAGTACTTC,CSVRPASGNYEQYF
14,many,TRBV20-1,TRBD1,TRBJ1-2,TGCAGTGCTAGAGCCGGACAGGGGGACTATGGCTACACCTTC,CSARAGQGDYGYTF
18,few,TRBV3-1,NA,TRBJ2-5,TGTGCCAGCAGCCAAGATGGAGGTTACAGGGTACTCCAAGAGACCCAGTACTTC,CASSQDGGYRVLQETQYF
13,few,TRBV2,NA,TRBJ2-7,TGTGCCAGCAGTGAGCGTAGGATGTACGAGCAGTACTTC,CASSERRMYEQYF
14,many,TRBV12-5,NA,TRBJ1-1,TGTGCTAGTGGTTTCGGGACACAAAACACTGAAGCTTTCTTT,CASGFGTQNTEAFF
15,NA,TRBV25-1,TRBD1,TRBJ1-6,TGTGCCAGCAGTTCCCCGGGACAGGGTGATTCACCCCTCCACTTT,CASSSPGQGDSPLHF
14,few,TRBV19,NA,TRBJ2-2,TGTGCCAGTAGTCCAGCGTTGAACACCGGGGAGCTGTTTTTT,CASSPALNTGELFF
13,NA,TRBV29-1,NA,TRBJ1-1,TGCAGCGTAACCCGACGGATGAACACTGAAGCTTTCTTT,CSVTRRMNTEAFF
16,many,TRBV4-1,NA,TRBJ2-7,TGCGCCAGCAGCCAAGAATACGGGACTCCATCCTACGAGCAGTACTTC,CASSQEYGTPSYEQYF
17,NA,TRBV5-1,NA,TRBJ2-1,TGCGCCAGCAGCTTGGCCAATGGGGGGGCCCCCTACAATGAGCAGTTCTTC,CASSLANGGAPYNEQFF
14,NA,TRBV7-2,NA,TRBJ2-1,TGTGCCAGCAGCGCTCGGACAGCTTACAATGAGCAGTTCTTC,CASSARTAYNEQFF
16,many,TRBV20-1,TRBD2,TRBJ2-5,TGCAGTGCAGGTAGCGGGAGTAATCTTAAAGGAGAGACCCAGTACTTC,CSAGSGSNLKGETQYF
16,few,TRBV7-3,TRBD2,TRBJ2-1,TGTGCCAGCAGCCGGACTAGCGGGATCCCAGGGGGTGAGCAGTTCTTC,CASSRTSGIPGGEQFF
16,many,TRBV3-1,TRBD2,TRBJ2-1,TGTGCCAGCAGCCAAGACACTAGCGTAGCCTACAATGAGCAGTTCTTC,CASSQDTSVAYNEQFF
14,many,TRBV5-1,NA,TRBJ2-3,TGCGCCAGCAGCTTGCAGGGGTCCCCAGATACGCAGTATTTT,CASSLQGSPDTQYF
17,many,TRBV10-2,NA,TRBJ1-4,TGCGCCAGCAGTGACCTACCCAGTTCGCCAACTAATGAAAAACTGTTTTTT,CASSDLPSSPTNEKLFF
13,few,TRBV12-2,NA,TRBJ2-7,TGTGCAAGTCGCTTATTAGGGACAGGGGAGCAGTACTTC,CASRLLGTGEQYF
13,many,TRBV7-2,NA,TRBJ1-1,TGTGCCAGCAGCCGGGGGGACACCTTCACGCCTTTCTTT,CASSRGDTFTPFF
11,many,TRBV2,NA,TRBJ1-5,TGTGCCAGCAGTGAATTGGTGGAGAAGCATTTT,CASSELVEKHF
13,many,TRBV5-5,TRBD1,TRBJ1-2,TGTGCCAGCAGCTCCGACAGGGGACACGGCTACACCTTC,CASSSDRGHGYTF
13,many,TRBV7-2,NA,TRBJ1-6,TGTGCCAGCAGTGCATGGGGAGGGTCACCCCTCCACTTT,CASSAWGGSPLHF
15,many,TRBV18,TRBD1,TRBJ2-7,TGTGCCAGCACCGACCGGGACAGGGAGAAGAACGAGCAGTACTTC,CASTDRDREKNEQYF
12,many,TRBV6-1,NA,TRBJ1-1,TGTGCCAGCTATGTTAGGGGCACTGAAGCTTTCTTT,CASYVRGTEAFF